This T cell receptor (beta chain) came from a study of healthy donors' naive CD4 and CD8 T cells. Looking at the study overall: For TCR alpha, new primers spanned all functional IMGT alpha genes. Study-wide points: Negatively charged CDR3s marked CD8+ lineage; positively charged CDR3s marked CD4+ lineage.

This clonotype was seen just once. The antigen is undetermined. Starting from around 500 ng of total RNA, TCR libraries were made with linear amplification. A single record per CDR3 protein comes from TCRdb applying MiXCR to the reads. The sample has 150,000 to 200,000 distinct CDR3 sequences; around 70% are singletons. CD4+CD8-CD45RO-CD45RA+ cells were naive CD4+; CD8+CD4-CD45RA+CD27bright cells were naive CD8+. In germline, CDR1 is GTSNPN, CDR2 SVGIG (reference sequence). The CDR3 runs to 13 residues. Deletions cut 3 bases from V and 7 bases from J, with 15 bases between. Sequenced: naive CD4+ and CD8+ T cells sorted from blood, pooled from several donors. This sequence was found in a pool of human donors in good health; the sample pools cells from several healthy donors. This chain joins TRBV30 and TRBJ1-2; D not certain. The CDR3 DNA follows: TGTGCCTGGAGCCTCTTGGGGATGAGTGGCTACACCTTC. This encodes CAWSLLGMSGYTF.